The T cell receptor beta chain described here comes from a study of T-cell memory formation after mild COVID-19. Findings and limits, study-wide: Contracting clones localized mainly to CM and EM when CD4+ and mainly to EMRA when CD8+.

This clonotype was detected a few times. Its antigen is as yet unknown. 5'RACE primed from the constant segment yielded TCR alpha and TCR beta cDNA libraries bearing sample barcodes and UMIs. TCRdb reprocessed the 5' RACE reads via MiXCR and lists one record per CDR3 protein. The sample includes 300,000 to 400,000 distinct CDR3 sequences, roughly 15% of them seen just once. Sequences were obtained from PBMCs or a T cell subset sorted from them (not recorded which). This TCR was recovered from a man between 18 and 35 years old who had mild COVID-19 (a few samples of this study predate the infection). Cell type and time point are not known.

CDR3: CASSYAWGRDTGELFF. CDR3 coding DNA: TGTGCCAGCAGTTATGCTTGGGGCCGGGACACCGGGGAGCTGTTTTTT. The rearrangement joins TRBV6-5 to TRBJ2-2, with D possibly TRBD1 on 5 matching bases. V gave up 3 bases and J gave up 3 bases, with 14 bases separating them. The CDR3 runs to 16 residues. Germline V gene lookup returns CDR1 MNHEY and CDR2 SVGAGI.